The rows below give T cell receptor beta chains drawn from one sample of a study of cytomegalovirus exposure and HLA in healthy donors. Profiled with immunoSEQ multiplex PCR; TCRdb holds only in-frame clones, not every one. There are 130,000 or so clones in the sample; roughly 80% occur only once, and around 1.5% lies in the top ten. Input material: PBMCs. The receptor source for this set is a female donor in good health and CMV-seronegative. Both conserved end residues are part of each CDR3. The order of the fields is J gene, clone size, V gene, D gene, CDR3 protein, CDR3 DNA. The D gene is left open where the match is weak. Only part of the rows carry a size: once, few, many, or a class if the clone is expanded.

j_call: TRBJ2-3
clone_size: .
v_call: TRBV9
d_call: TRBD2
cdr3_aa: CASSGGTSGLTDTQYF
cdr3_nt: TGTGCCAGCAGCGGCGGGACTAGCGGGTTAACAGATACGCAGTATTTT

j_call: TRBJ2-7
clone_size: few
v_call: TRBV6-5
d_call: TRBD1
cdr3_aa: CASSYSTGQSARQYF
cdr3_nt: TGTGCCAGCAGTTACTCGACAGGGCAGTCCGCCCGGCAGTACTTC

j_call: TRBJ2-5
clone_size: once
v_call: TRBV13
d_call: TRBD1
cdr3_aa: CASSPGTVETQYF
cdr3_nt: TGTGCCAGCAGCCCTGGGACAGTAGAGACCCAGTACTTC

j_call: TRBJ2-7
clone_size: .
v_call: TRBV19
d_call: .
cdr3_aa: CASSMTSFLYEQYF
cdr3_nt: TGTGCCAGTAGTATGACTTCGTTCCTTTACGAGCAGTACTTC

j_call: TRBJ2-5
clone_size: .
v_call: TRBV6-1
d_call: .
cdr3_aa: CASSGIAGIETQYF
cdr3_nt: TGTGCCAGCAGTGGAATCGCAGGGATAGAGACCCAGTACTTC

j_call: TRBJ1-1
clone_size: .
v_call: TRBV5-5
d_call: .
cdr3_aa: CASSPTGNTEAFF
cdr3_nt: TGTGCCAGCAGCCCTACTGGGAACACTGAAGCTTTCTTT

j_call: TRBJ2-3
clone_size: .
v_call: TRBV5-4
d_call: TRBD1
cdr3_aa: CASSSPQGAWDTQYF
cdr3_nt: TGTGCCAGCAGCTCCCCACAGGGGGCGTGGGATACGCAGTATTTT

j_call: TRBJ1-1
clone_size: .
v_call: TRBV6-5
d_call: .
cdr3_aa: CASSYMGSNTEAFF
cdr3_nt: TGTGCCAGCAGTTACATGGGCTCGAACACTGAAGCTTTCTTT

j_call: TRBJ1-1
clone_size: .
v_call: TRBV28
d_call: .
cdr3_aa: CASSLGGSNTEAFF
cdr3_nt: TGTGCCAGCAGCTTAGGGGGGTCTAACACTGAAGCTTTCTTT

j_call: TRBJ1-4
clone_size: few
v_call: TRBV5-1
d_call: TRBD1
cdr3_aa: CASSLAGQGTEKLFF
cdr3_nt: TGCGCCAGCAGCTTGGCCGGACAGGGAACTGAAAAACTGTTTTTT

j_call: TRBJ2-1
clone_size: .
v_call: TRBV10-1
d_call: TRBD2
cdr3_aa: CASSPGLAFEQFF
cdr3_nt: TGCGCCAGCAGTCCTGGACTAGCGTTTGAGCAGTTCTTC

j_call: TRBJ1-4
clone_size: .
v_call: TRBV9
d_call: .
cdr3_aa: CASSASTRANEKLFF
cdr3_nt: TGTGCCAGCAGCGCCTCGACGAGGGCTAATGAAAAACTGTTTTTT

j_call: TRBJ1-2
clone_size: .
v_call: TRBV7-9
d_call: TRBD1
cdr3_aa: CASSFGRPSGQGKDGYTF
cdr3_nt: TGTGCCAGCAGCTTTGGGAGACCCTCAGGACAGGGAAAAGATGGCTACACCTTC

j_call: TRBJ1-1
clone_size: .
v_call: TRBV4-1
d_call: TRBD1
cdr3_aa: CASSQETGVTEAFF
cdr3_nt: TGCGCCAGCAGCCAGGAAACAGGGGTCACTGAAGCTTTCTTT

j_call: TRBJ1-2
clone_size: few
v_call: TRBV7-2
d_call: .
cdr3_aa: CASSFLIIESYGYTF
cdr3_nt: TGTGCCAGCAGCTTCCTGATAATCGAGAGCTATGGCTACACCTTC

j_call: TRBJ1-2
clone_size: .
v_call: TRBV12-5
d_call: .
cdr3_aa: CASGLHGVYGYTF
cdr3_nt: TGTGCTAGTGGTTTGCACGGAGTCTATGGCTACACCTTC

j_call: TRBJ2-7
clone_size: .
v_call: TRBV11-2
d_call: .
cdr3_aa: CASSLRQSYEQYF
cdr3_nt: TGTGCCAGCAGCTTAAGACAATCCTACGAGCAGTACTTC

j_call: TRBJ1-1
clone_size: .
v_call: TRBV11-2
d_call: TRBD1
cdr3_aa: CASSFPGQVEAFF
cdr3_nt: TGTGCCAGCAGCTTCCCCGGACAGGTTGAAGCTTTCTTT

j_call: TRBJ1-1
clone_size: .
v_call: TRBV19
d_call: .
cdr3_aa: CASSILTRTLASNTEAFF
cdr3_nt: TGTGCCAGTAGTATCCTAACCCGAACTTTAGCATCTAACACTGAAGCTTTCTTT

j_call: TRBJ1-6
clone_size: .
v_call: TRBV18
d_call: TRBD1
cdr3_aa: CASSPDRGNSPLHF
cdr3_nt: TGTGCCAGCTCACCCGACAGGGGCAATTCACCCCTCCACTTT

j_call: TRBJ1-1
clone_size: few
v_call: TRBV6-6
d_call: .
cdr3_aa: CASRYKQGNTEAFF
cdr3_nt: TGTGCCAGCAGGTACAAACAGGGGAACACTGAAGCTTTCTTT

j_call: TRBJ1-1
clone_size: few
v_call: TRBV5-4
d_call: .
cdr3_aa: CASSLARNTEAFF
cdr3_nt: TGTGCCAGCAGCTTGGCTAGGAACACTGAAGCTTTCTTT

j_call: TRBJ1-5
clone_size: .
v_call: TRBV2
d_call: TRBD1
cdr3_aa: CASRPRTGSNQPQHF
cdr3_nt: TGTGCCAGCAGACCCCGGACAGGAAGCAATCAGCCCCAGCATTTT

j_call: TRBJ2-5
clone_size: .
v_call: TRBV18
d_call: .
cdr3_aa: CASSPPQGSVWETQYF
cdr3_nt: TGTGCCAGCTCACCACCCCAGGGGAGTGTTTGGGAGACCCAGTACTTC

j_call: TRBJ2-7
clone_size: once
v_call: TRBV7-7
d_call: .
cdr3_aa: CASSLALGSSEQYF
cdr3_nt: TGTGCTAGCAGCTTAGCTCTAGGAAGCAGCGAGCAGTACTTC

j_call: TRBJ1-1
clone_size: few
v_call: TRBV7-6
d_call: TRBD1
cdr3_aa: CASSLGRGRISHTEAFF
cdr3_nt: TGTGCCAGCAGCTTAGGTAGGGGGCGCATATCTCACACTGAAGCTTTCTTT

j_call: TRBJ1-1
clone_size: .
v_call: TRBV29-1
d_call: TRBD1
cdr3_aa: CSVRMGQSNTEAFF
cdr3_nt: TGCAGCGTAAGAATGGGACAGTCAAACACTGAAGCTTTCTTT

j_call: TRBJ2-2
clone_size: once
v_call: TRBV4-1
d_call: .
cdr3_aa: CASSQDWGGAPNTGELFF
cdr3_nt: TGCGCCAGCAGCCAAGATTGGGGGGGGGCGCCGAACACCGGGGAGCTGTTTTTT

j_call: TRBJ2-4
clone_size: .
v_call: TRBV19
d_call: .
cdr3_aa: CASSGHHLAKNIQYF
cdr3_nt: TGTGCCAGTAGCGGACACCACTTAGCCAAAAACATTCAGTACTTC

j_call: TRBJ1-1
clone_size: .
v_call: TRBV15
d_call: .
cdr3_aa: CATSRETNSRDEAFF
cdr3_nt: TGTGCCACCAGCAGAGAGACGAACTCTCGGGATGAAGCTTTCTTT

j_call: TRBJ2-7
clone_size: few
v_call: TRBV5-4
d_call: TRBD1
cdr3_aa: CASSPRTGGTYEQYF
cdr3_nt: TGTGCCAGCAGCCCGCGTACAGGGGGAACCTACGAGCAGTACTTC

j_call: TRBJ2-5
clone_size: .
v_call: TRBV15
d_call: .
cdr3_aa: CATSPRIGGETQYF
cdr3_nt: TGTGCCACCAGCCCCCGTATAGGGGGAGAGACCCAGTACTTC

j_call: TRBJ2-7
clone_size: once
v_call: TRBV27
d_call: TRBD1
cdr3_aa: CASSSSWDRGPAYEQYF
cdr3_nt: TGTGCCAGCAGTTCCAGTTGGGACAGGGGGCCAGCCTACGAGCAGTACTTC

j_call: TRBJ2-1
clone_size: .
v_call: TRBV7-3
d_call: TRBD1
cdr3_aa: CASSLGQVSYNEQFF
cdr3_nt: TGTGCCAGCAGCTTGGGACAGGTCTCCTACAATGAGCAGTTCTTC

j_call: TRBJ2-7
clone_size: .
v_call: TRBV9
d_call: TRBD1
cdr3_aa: CASSGQGVGYEQYF
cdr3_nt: TGTGCCAGCAGCGGACAGGGGGTAGGCTACGAGCAGTACTTC

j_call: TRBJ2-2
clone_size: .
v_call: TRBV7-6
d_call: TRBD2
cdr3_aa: CASSLGLAGTGELFF
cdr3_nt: TGTGCCAGCAGCTTAGGACTAGCGGGAACCGGGGAGCTGTTTTTT

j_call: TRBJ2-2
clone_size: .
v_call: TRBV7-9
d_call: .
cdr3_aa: CSSSSQGYGELFF
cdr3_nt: TGTTCCAGCAGCTCTCAGGGGTACGGGGAGCTGTTTTTT

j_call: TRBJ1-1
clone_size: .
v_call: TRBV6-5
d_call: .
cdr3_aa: CASSYASLSTEAFF
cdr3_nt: TGTGCCAGCAGTTACGCATCCCTGAGCACTGAAGCTTTCTTT

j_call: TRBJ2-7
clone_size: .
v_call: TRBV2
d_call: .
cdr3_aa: CASSESQGGEQYF
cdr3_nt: TGTGCCAGCAGTGAGAGTCAGGGGGGCGAGCAGTACTTC

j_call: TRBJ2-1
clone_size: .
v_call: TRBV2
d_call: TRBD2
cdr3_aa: CASSATSVFTNEQFF
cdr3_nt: TGTGCCAGCAGTGCAACTAGCGTCTTTACAAATGAGCAGTTCTTC

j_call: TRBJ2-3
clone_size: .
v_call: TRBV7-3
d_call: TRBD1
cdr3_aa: CASSLRDRLTDTQYF
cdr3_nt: TGTGCCAGCAGCTTACGGGACAGGTTAACAGATACGCAGTATTTT

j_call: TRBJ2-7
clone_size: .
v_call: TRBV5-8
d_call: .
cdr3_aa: CASSLERGSEQYF
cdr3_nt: TGTGCCAGCAGCTTGGAAAGGGGATCCGAGCAGTACTTC

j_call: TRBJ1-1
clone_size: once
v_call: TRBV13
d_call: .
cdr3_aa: CASSLSGNMNTEAFF
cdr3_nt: TGTGCCAGCAGCTTAAGCGGAAACATGAACACTGAAGCTTTCTTT

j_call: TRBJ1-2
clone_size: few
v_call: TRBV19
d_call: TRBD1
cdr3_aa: CASSAPGTEFLFNYGYTF
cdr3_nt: TGTGCCAGTAGTGCCCCGGGGACAGAATTCCTCTTTAACTATGGCTACACCTTC

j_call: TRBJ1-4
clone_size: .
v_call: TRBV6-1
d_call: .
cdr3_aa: CASSEIAGNEKLFF
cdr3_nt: TGTGCCAGCAGTGAAATTGCAGGGAATGAAAAACTGTTTTTT

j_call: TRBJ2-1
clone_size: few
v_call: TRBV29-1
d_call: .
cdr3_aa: CSVAGDEQFF
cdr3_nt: TGCAGCGTTGCGGGTGATGAGCAGTTCTTC

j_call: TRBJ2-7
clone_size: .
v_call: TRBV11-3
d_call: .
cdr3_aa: CASSREAAYEQYF
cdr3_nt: TGTGCCAGCAGTAGGGAGGCAGCCTACGAGCAGTACTTC

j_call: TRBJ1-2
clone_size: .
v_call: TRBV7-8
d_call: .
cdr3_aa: CASSLARLDYGYTF
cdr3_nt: TGTGCCAGCAGCTTAGCGCGCCTGGACTATGGCTACACCTTC

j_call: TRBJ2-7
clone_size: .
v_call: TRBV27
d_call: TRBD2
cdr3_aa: CASSSTRTSNHEQYF
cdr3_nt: TGTGCCAGCAGTTCCACTCGGACTAGCAACCACGAGCAGTACTTC

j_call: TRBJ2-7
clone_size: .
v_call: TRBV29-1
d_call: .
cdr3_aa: CSVEVVPGDEQYF
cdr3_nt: TGCAGCGTTGAAGTCGTCCCGGGGGACGAGCAGTACTTC

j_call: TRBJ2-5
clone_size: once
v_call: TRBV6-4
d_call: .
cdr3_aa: CASSESWTDQETQYF
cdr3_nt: TGTGCCAGCAGCGAATCTTGGACAGACCAAGAGACCCAGTACTTC

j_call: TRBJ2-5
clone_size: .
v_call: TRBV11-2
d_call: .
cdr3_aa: CASSRSGYQETQYF
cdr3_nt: TGTGCCAGCAGCCGCTCAGGGTACCAAGAGACCCAGTACTTC

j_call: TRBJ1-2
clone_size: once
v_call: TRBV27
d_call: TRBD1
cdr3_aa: CASSSTGDGYTF
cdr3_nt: TGTGCCAGCAGTTCTACAGGGGATGGCTACACCTTC